This T cell receptor beta chain is drawn from a study of cytotoxic CD8 clonotypes in ibrutinib-treated CLL. TCRdb keeps only in-frame clones here, not all; method: immunoSEQ multiplex PCR. The sample holds some 130,000 clones, around 76% seen once. Trimming took 1 base from V and 6 from J, leaving 9 bases between them. This CDR3 has 13 residues. CDR1 is SEHNR, CDR2 FQNEAQ, per germline (reference sequence). The sequencing used PBMCs, collected after 24 months of ibrutinib treatment. This TCR came from a human donor with chronic lymphocytic leukemia. The rearrangement uses TRBV7-9 and TRBJ1-2; D gene unclear. CDR3 protein: CASSLVAENGYTF. CDR3 bases: TGTGCCAGCAGCTTAGTGGCAGAAAATGGCTACACCTTC.